This TCR beta chain was sequenced for a study of blood T cells in healthy people across ages. Whole-study context: With template switching, about one barcoded beta molecule was captured per two T cells.

A J-beta primer mix and a sample-barcoded 5' primer were used in a second PCR of roughly 7 to 12 cycles. MiXCR, applied by TCRdb to the 5' RACE reads, yields one record per CDR3 protein. This table holds over 1,500,000 distinct CDR3 sequences, 30% to 40% found once. This CDR3 contains 13 residues. Germline CDR1 SEHNR, CDR2 FQNEAQ (reference sequence). The chain uses TRBV7-9 and TRBJ2-5; D is ambiguous. The J call is in doubt because the DNA end fits TRBJ2-7 better. The TCR comes from a human donor in good health. Sequencing used blood. CDR3 sequence reads: CASSLAGWYEQYF. CDR3 DNA: TGTGCCAGCAGCTTAGCGGGTTGGTACGAGCAGTACTTC.